This T cell receptor beta chain was identified in a study of cytomegalovirus exposure and HLA in healthy donors. The study, taken as a whole, reports: In a later analysis, 17,000 or so TCR beta sequences were associated with HLA alleles at 0.05 false discovery rate.

Only a few counts were recorded for this clone. The antigen is undetermined. This CDR3 comprises 19 residues. Germline V gives CDR1 MNHNS, CDR2 SASEGT. Unmatched junction bases numbered 14, after V lost 2 bases and J lost 6 bases. Vbeta (60) and Jbeta (13) primers were used in the PCR. Sequenced by immunoSEQ multiplex PCR; TCRdb stores in-frame clones only, minus some. This sample has roughly 290,000 clones, with 80% found just once. Sequencing used PBMCs. The chain joins TRBV6-1 to TRBJ2-1; 12 bases line up with TRBD2. The receptor's source is a girl between 2 and 10 years old in good health and CMV-seronegative. The CDR3 sequence is CASSEIRLAGGPGRNEQFF. The CDR3, as DNA: TGTGCCAGCAGTGAAATTAGGCTAGCGGGGGGGCCCGGACGCAATGAGCAGTTCTTC.